This T cell receptor beta chain was retrieved from a study of T cells in Graves' hyperthyroidism and ophthalmopathy. Study observations and caveats: Stable hyperthyroidism and ophthalmopathy were separated using 13 V-J signatures.

In its sample, this clonotype was seen a few times. Its target is unknown. RNA transcripts yielded amplified TCR beta CDR3 regions. HTBI primers drove first-round RT-PCR of the TCR CDR3. Using its own MiXCR run on the multiplex PCR reads, TCRdb lists one record per CDR3 protein. The table records 800,000 or so distinct CDR3 sequences, roughly 40% of them present only once. The germline V and J ends were trimmed by 2 bases and 3 bases, with 12 bases remaining between them. Germline V gene lookup returns CDR1 SGHKS and CDR2 YYEKEE (reference sequence). The CDR3 is made up of 14 amino acids. The clonotype comes from a young man with Graves' hyperthyroidism. The sample was blood. V is TRBV5-5 and J is TRBJ2-7; a weak D match, TRBD2 (6 bases). CDR3 protein: CASSFRGGGYEQYF. CDR3 coding DNA: TGTGCCAGCAGCTTCCGGGGAGGCGGCTACGAGCAGTACTTC.